One sample yielded the 26 T cell receptor beta chains listed below, sequenced in a study of monozygotic twins with inflammatory bowel disease. TCRdb processed the 5' RACE reads again and assigns one entry to each CDR3 protein, with no DNA. The sample spans roughly 150,000 distinct CDR3 sequences; the ten largest clones claim approximately 2.5%. The material sequenced was blood. All receptors derive from a human donor with ulcerative colitis or Crohn's disease, or a healthy co-twin of an affected twin (not recorded which).

This rearrangement joins TRBV20-1 to TRBJ2-7; TCRdb reports TRBD2, a call that lacks DNA to check it against. Germline values: CDR1 DFQATT, CDR2 SNEGSKA (reference sequence). The CDR3 totals 16 residues. This CDR3 is CSAFPGLAGVSYEQYF.

V usage is TRBV28 and J usage is TRBJ2-1. This CDR3 has 13 residues. Looked up from germline, CDR1 is MDHEN and CDR2 is SYDVKM. The CDR3 sequence: CASSPTAYNEQFF.

The rearrangement uses TRBV5-1 and TRBJ1-2; with no DNA, the TCRdb D assignment of TRBD1 cannot be verified. The CDR3 has 15 residues. The germline V gene encodes CDR1 SGHRS and CDR2 YFSETQ. The CDR3 loop is CASRPGEVHNYGYTF.

This rearrangement joins TRBV7-6 to TRBJ1-1. The germline V gene has CDR1 SGHVS and CDR2 FNYEAQ. The CDR3 extends over 15 amino acids. The CDR3 loop is CASSLGAEGNTEAFF.

V gene TRBV25-1 combines with J gene TRBJ2-3; TCRdb's D gene call, TRBD2, goes unchecked for lack of DNA. Germline lookup yields CDR1 MGHDK and CDR2 SYGVNS. The CDR3 extends over 16 amino acids. CDR3 amino acids: CASSESRAVGADTQYF.

This rearrangement joins TRBV7-2 to TRBJ1-3; as DNA is missing, the TRBD1 call by TCRdb cannot be tested. CDR1 is SGHTA and CDR2 is FQGNSA in the germline V gene. This CDR3 is built from 16 residues. The CDR3 loop is CASSLSQGRSGNTIYF.

The V gene is TRBV28, the J gene TRBJ1-2. The CDR3 runs 13 residues. The V gene's germline CDR1 is MDHEN and CDR2 SYDVKM. Here the CDR3 reads CASSLSGGSGYTF.

This chain uses TRBV5-1 with TRBJ1-1; TCRdb returns TRBD1, unconfirmable since there is no DNA. The CDR3 contains 14 residues. Germline V CDR1 and CDR2: SGHRS, YFSETQ. This CDR3 reads CASSFGQGATEAFF. Full variable domain (outside the CDR3, taken from reference TRBV5-1 and TRBJ1-1): KAGVTQTPRYLIKTRGQQVTLSCSPISGHRSVSWYQQTPGQGLQFLFEYFSETQRNKGNFPGRFSGRQFSNSRSEMNVSTLELGDSALYLCASSFGQGATEAFFGQGTRLTVV.

The chain combines TRBV6-2 or TRBV6-3 with TRBJ2-4; TCRdb's D call of TRBD1 is untestable without DNA. The CDR3 consists of 18 residues. Per the germline V gene, CDR1 is MNHEY and CDR2 is SVGEGT. CDR3 sequence: CASSYETGGLLAKNMQYF.

The rearrangement joins TRBV27 to TRBJ2-7; the D gene TCRdb calls, TRBD1, cannot be checked with no DNA. Looked up from germline, CDR1 is MNHEY and CDR2 is SMNVEV (reference sequence). The CDR3 sequence is 14 residues long. CDR3 region: CASSWLGGDYEQYF.

The rearrangement joins TRBV7-2 to TRBJ1-2. CDR3 length equals 13 residues. The germline V gene encodes CDR1 SGHTA and CDR2 FQGNSA. The chain's CDR3 is CASSLAANYGYTF.

This rearrangement joins TRBV12-3 or TRBV12-4 to TRBJ1-3. CDR3 length: 12 amino acids. The CDR3 here is CASSLERNTIYF.

The V gene is TRBV14, the J gene TRBJ1-5; TCRdb's assignment of TRBD1 cannot be checked, as there is no DNA. Germline CDR1 reads SGHDN; CDR2 reads FVKESK. This CDR3 is built from 14 residues. The CDR3 spells CASSQATGDQPQHF.

This chain joins TRBV7-2 and TRBJ2-4; with no DNA, the TCRdb D assignment of TRBD2 cannot be verified. The V gene's germline CDR1 is SGHTA and CDR2 FQGNSA. The CDR3 contains 16 residues. CDR3 sequence: CASSSASRVSKNIQYF.

The chain is built from TRBV11-1 and TRBJ2-7; TCRdb reports TRBD2, a call that lacks DNA to check it against. Germline-derived CDR1 and CDR2 are SGHAT and FQDESV (reference sequence). The CDR3 runs 14 residues. CDR3 sequence reads: CASSQSPVDYEQYF.

CDR3 loop: CSARRATGTYNEQFF. The chain recombines TRBV20-1 with TRBJ2-1; TCRdb designates TRBD2, a call that cannot be tested without DNA. The CDR3 length is 15 residues. Germline V gene data show CDR1 as DFQATT and CDR2 as SNEGSKA (reference sequence).

CDR3 residues: CASSPRDSGNTIYF. The gene calls are TRBV28 and TRBJ1-3. The CDR3 covers 14 residues. CDR1 and CDR2 (germline): MDHEN, SYDVKM.

The chain employs TRBV18 and TRBJ2-7; no DNA is available, so the TRBD1 call from TCRdb remains unchecked. Germline loops: CDR1 KGHSH, CDR2 LQKENI. The CDR3 runs 16 residues. The CDR3: CASSRQTGLLVYEQYF.

The CDR3 reads CASSINRVTEAFF. V is TRBV12-3 or TRBV12-4 and J is TRBJ1-1; without DNA, the TCRdb call of TRBD1 cannot be checked. The CDR3 runs to 13 residues.

The rearrangement links TRBV7-9 to TRBJ2-4; TCRdb outputs TRBD2, but without DNA this stays unchecked. The CDR3 runs 12 residues. Germline CDR1 SEHNR, CDR2 FQNEAQ (reference sequence). CDR3 residues: CASSPTSRVTYF.

The chain uses TRBV9 and TRBJ2-2; no DNA is available, so the TRBD2 call from TCRdb remains unchecked. Germline V CDR1 and CDR2: SGDLS, YYNGEE. This CDR3 is 16 amino acids long. The CDR3 is CASMRLAGSNTGELFF.

This chain connects TRBV5-1 to TRBJ2-3; TCRdb's assignment of TRBD2 cannot be checked, as there is no DNA. Germline loops: CDR1 SGHRS, CDR2 YFSETQ. This CDR3 has 14 residues. CDR3 sequence reads: CASSSGGGLDTQYF.

The V and J genes are TRBV6-4 and TRBJ2-1. This CDR3 is 16 amino acids long. Germline V gene lookup returns CDR1 MRHNA and CDR2 SNTAGT. CDR3 amino acids: CASSDHAGVPDNEQFF.

The rearrangement joins TRBV28 to TRBJ2-7; TCRdb's D call of TRBD1 is untestable without DNA. CDR3 length: 16 residues. The germline V gene has CDR1 MDHEN and CDR2 SYDVKM. The CDR3: CASSLYGAGSSYEQYF.

The rearrangement joins TRBV18 to TRBJ1-5; TCRdb calls TRBD1, which cannot be checked without DNA. This CDR3 region has 16 residues. Germline lookup yields CDR1 KGHSH and CDR2 LQKENI. The CDR3: CASSFRDRGPNQPQHF. The full variable domain, rest sourced from reference TRBV18 and TRBJ1-5, is NAGVMQNPRHLVRRRGQEARLRCSPMKGHSHVYWYRQLPEEGLKFMVYLQKENIIDESGMPKERFSAEFPKEGPSILRIQQVVRGDSAAYFCASSFRDRGPNQPQHFGDGTRLSIL.

The V and J genes are TRBV27 and TRBJ2-3; checking the TCRdb D call of TRBD1 is not possible without DNA. The CDR3 length is 16 residues. CDR1 is MNHEY and CDR2 is SMNVEV in the germline V gene (reference sequence). The CDR3 loop reads CASTFFGGGLRDTQYF.